This is a list of T cell receptor beta chains from one sample in a study of neurological immune-mediated disorders. Via MiXCR, TCRdb re-called the 5' RACE reads, giving one row per CDR3 protein. The data show around 80,000 distinct CDR3 sequences, 10% seen once. The sequenced sample was PBMCs. The receptor source for this set is a man in his forties in good health. Each CDR3 is given with its conserved first and last residue. The D gene is left open where the match is weak. Not every row has a clone size; where given, it reads once, few, many or a size class.

J gene | V gene | D gene | clone size | CDR3 DNA | CDR3 protein
TRBJ2-7 | TRBV6-5 | NA | many | TGTGCCACCAGGGGAGGGCCGGGGGAGCAGTACTTC | CATRGGPGEQYF
TRBJ2-7 | TRBV5-1 | TRBD1 | many | TGCGCCAGCAGCTTGGTAACCGAGGCTTATCGGGGACAGGGGAACGAGCAGTACTTC | CASSLVTEAYRGQGNEQYF
TRBJ2-7 | TRBV6-5 | TRBD1 | few | TGTGCCAGCAGTCTGACAGGGAAGGGATCCTACGAGCAGTACTTC | CASSLTGKGSYEQYF
TRBJ1-5 | TRBV5-1 | NA | many | TGCGCCAGCAGCTTGGGTGACAGGATAGAGGGCAATCAGCCCCAGCATTTT | CASSLGDRIEGNQPQHF
TRBJ2-1 | TRBV5-1 | TRBD1 | many | TGCGCCAGCAGTAATCCTTTTAAACAGGGGGCGGTCGATGAGCAGTTCTTC | CASSNPFKQGAVDEQFF
TRBJ2-1 | TRBV18 | TRBD2 | NA | TGTGCCAGCTCACCGCGGACTAGCGGGAGACCTTTCTTCTCCTACAATGAGCAGTTCTTC | CASSPRTSGRPFFSYNEQFF
TRBJ2-1 | TRBV29-1 | NA | many | TGCAGCGTTGAACGCGGAAATGAGCAGTTCTTC | CSVERGNEQFF
TRBJ2-7 | TRBV4-1 | NA | many | TGCGCCAGCAGCCAAGGAGTGGCGGGAATCTACGAGCAGTACTTC | CASSQGVAGIYEQYF
TRBJ2-1 | TRBV10-1 | NA | many | TGCGCCAGCAGTGTAGGTAGCGCGGATGAGCAGTTCTTC | CASSVGSADEQFF
TRBJ2-3 | TRBV28 | NA | NA | TGTGCCAGCAGTCTTTACCTTGGGACCCCCGATACGCAGTATTTT | CASSLYLGTPDTQYF
TRBJ1-1 | TRBV20-1 | NA | many | TGCAGTGCTAGCCCCCCCCAGGGGAGGACTTTCTTT | CSASPPQGRTFF
TRBJ1-3 | TRBV24-1 | NA | few | TGTGCCACCGGGGGCATTCAGAGCTCTGGAAACACCATATATTTT | CATGGIQSSGNTIYF
TRBJ1-4 | TRBV5-1 | NA | many | TGCGCCAGCAGCTTACAAGGGCCGGGGGCGAGGGAAAAACTGTTTTTT | CASSLQGPGAREKLFF
TRBJ2-3 | TRBV6-6 | TRBD1 | few | TGTGCCAGCAGTTACCCTGGACAGGGGGGCGCAGATACGCAGTATTTT | CASSYPGQGGADTQYF
TRBJ2-1 | TRBV20-1 | NA | many | TGCAGTGCTAGAGATCGGGACCAGATCAATGAGCAGTTCTTC | CSARDRDQINEQFF
TRBJ2-3 | TRBV5-1 | TRBD1 | many | TGCGCCAGCAGCCTCGACAGGGGAAACACAGATACGCAGTATTTT | CASSLDRGNTDTQYF
TRBJ2-7 | TRBV20-1 | NA | many | TGCAGTGCAGGGGGGGCCGGGGCGACCTACGAGCAGTACTTC | CSAGGAGATYEQYF
TRBJ1-4 | TRBV7-6 | NA | many | TGTGCCAGCAGCTTAGGGACCCTGGGTGAAAAACTGTTTTTT | CASSLGTLGEKLFF
TRBJ2-1 | TRBV7-3 | NA | NA | TGTGCCAACAGTTTCGGAGGGAAGGCTAATGAGCAGTTCTTC | CANSFGGKANEQFF
TRBJ2-1 | TRBV29-1 | NA | many | TGCAGCGTCAGTGGTGAGCAGTTCTTC | CSVSGEQFF
TRBJ2-1 | TRBV6-2/TRBV6-3 | TRBD2 | many | TGTGCCAGCACTTCCCTAGCGGGGGGGTTCGGATTGAATGAGCAGTTCTTC | CASTSLAGGFGLNEQFF
TRBJ1-2 | TRBV20-1 | TRBD1 | many | TGCAGTGCTAGAGATGGGAAGGGGGCGGCGGGAGGCTACACCTTC | CSARDGKGAAGGYTF
TRBJ2-1 | TRBV20-1 | NA | many | TGCAGTGCTAGACTTGGGGGCTGGGGAAATGAGCAGTTCTTC | CSARLGGWGNEQFF
TRBJ2-6 | TRBV5-1 | TRBD1 | NA | TGCGCCAGCAGCCGGGACAGACCCTCTGGGGCCAACGTACTGACTTTC | CASSRDRPSGANVLTF
TRBJ2-1 | TRBV12-3/TRBV12-4 | NA | many | TGTGCCAGCAGAGACACGCCCAGCTCCTACAATGAGCAGTTCTTC | CASRDTPSSYNEQFF
TRBJ2-7 | TRBV3-1 | TRBD2 | few | TGTGCCAGCAGCCCTGCCGCGGGGGTGGACTACGAGCAGTACTTC | CASSPAAGVDYEQYF
TRBJ2-3 | TRBV12-3/TRBV12-4 | NA | few | TGTGCCAGCACCCTAACTGGAGGGGGCCCCACAGATACGCAGTATTTT | CASTLTGGGPTDTQYF
TRBJ2-7 | TRBV5-1 | NA | many | TGCGCCAGCTCGACTTCAGGGTTCGCGTACGAGCAGTACTTC | CASSTSGFAYEQYF